Presented here are 24 T cell receptor beta chains from one specimen sequenced in a study of tumor-infiltrating lymphocytes in primary liver carcinoma. The researchers produced TCR beta cDNA from approximately 460 ng total RNA with a constant-region primer. Libraries of TCR beta came from three nested multiplex PCR rounds with slightly modified ARM-PCR. TRBV1-TRBV30 forward primers paired with a C-beta reverse primer drove the first two PCR rounds, around 10 cycles each. TCRdb ran MiXCR on the multiplex PCR reads and lists one entry per CDR3 protein. The sample lists 300,000 to 400,000 distinct CDR3 sequences; 50% to 70% were seen once. Blood RNA came from unsorted whole blood; germline DNA was also extracted. Sequenced material: peripheral blood. Source of these receptors: a man aged 35 to 55 with primary liver carcinoma and hepatitis B virus infection.

CDR3 sequence: CASNLAGGETWELFF. The CDR3 bases are TGTGCCAGCAACCTAGCGGGAGGGGAAACCTGGGAGCTGTTTTTT. The chain employs TRBV6-5 and TRBJ2-2, with 12 bases that match TRBD2. Losses at the gene ends were 7 bases for V and 9 bases for J; bases not matched to a gene: 9. The V gene's germline CDR1 is MNHEY and CDR2 SVGAGI. The CDR3 sequence is 15 residues long.

This chain uses TRBV30 with TRBJ1-4; D remains ambiguous. The germline V gene encodes CDR1 GTSNPN and CDR2 SVGIG (reference sequence). Between the trimmed V and J ends, which lost 4 bases and 7 bases, there was a span of 10 bases. CDR3 length: 12 amino acids. The CDR3 loop reads CAWNTVSEKLFF. Written as DNA, the CDR3 is TGTGCCTGGAATACAGTGAGTGAAAAACTGTTTTTT. The variable domain in full, completed from reference TRBV30 and TRBJ1-4, reads SQTIHQWPATLVQPVGSPLSLECTVEGTSNPNLYWYRQAAGRGLQLLFYSVGIGQISSEVPQNLSASRPQDRQFILSSKKLLLSDSGFYLCAWNTVSEKLFFGSGTQLSVL.

This chain joins TRBV19 and TRBJ2-7, with D tentatively TRBD2 (5 bases). The CDR3 contains 12 residues. Trimming cost V 5 bases and J 6 bases, with 11 bases left between them. The germline V gene encodes CDR1 LNHDA and CDR2 SQIVND (reference sequence). CDR3: CASSDSVREQYF. DNA of the CDR3: TGTGCCAGTAGTGATAGCGTTCGCGAGCAGTACTTC.

Regarding this clonotype: The junction differs from germline at one of its ends, possibly a read error. The J gene is TRBJ2-6, the V gene TRBV4-2; the D is unclear. This CDR3 comprises 16 residues. Germline V lookup: CDR1 LGHNA, CDR2 YNFKEQ. The CDR3 coding sequence is TGTACCAGCAGCCAAGGAGCAAGCTCTGGGGCCAACGTCCTGACTTTC. Translated, it gives CTSSQGASSGANVLTF.

With regard to this clonotype: The junction differs from germline at one of its ends, possibly a read error. This chain uses TRBV4-3 with TRBJ2-7; possibly TRBD1 for D (5 bases). The CDR3 consists of 19 residues. From germline, CDR1 is LGHNA and CDR2 YSLEER. The CDR3 DNA reads as TGCGCCAGCAGCCAAGACTTGACCGTCAGGGATTTCTCAATCTACGGGCAGTACTTC. The encoded protein is CASSQDLTVRDFSIYGQYF.

As regards this clonotype: This may come from a read error, since a much larger clone is one base off. The chain uses TRBV29-1 and TRBJ2-5, with 9 positions matching TRBD2. CDR1 is SQVTM, CDR2 ANQGSEA, per germline. CDR3 length: 14 amino acids. The J segment lost 3 bases and the V segment lost 8 bases, leaving 10 bases of the junction unmatched. CDR3 nucleotides: TGCAGCACATTGACTAGCGGTATAAAAGAGACCCAGTACTTC. Translating it yields CSTLTSGIKETQYF.

The chain combines TRBV11-2 with TRBJ2-1, with no clear D. This CDR3 contains 12 residues. The V gene lost 0 bases and the J gene lost 8 bases, with 5 bases spanning the gap. CDR1 and CDR2 (germline): SGHAT, FQNNGV. The CDR3 is CASSLDGDEQFF. For the CDR3, the DNA is TGTGCCAGCAGCTTAGATGGGGATGAGCAGTTCTTC.

A note on this clonotype: A read error may explain this, as a much larger clone is one base away. The V and J genes are TRBV6-1 and TRBJ2-7; no clear D gene. The CDR3 is 13 amino acids. Germline V CDR1 and CDR2: MNHNS, SASEGT. V dropped 5 bases and J dropped 6 bases, with 14 bases sitting between them. The CDR3 loop is CASSLVPTGEQYF. Written as DNA, the CDR3 is TGTGCCAGCAGTTTGGTCCCTACCGGCGAGCAGTACTTC.

This clonotype was counted many times. The rearrangement joins TRBV4-1 to TRBJ2-4, with 9 positions matching TRBD2. Trimming took 0 bases from V and 1 from J; bases not matched to a gene: 4. The length of the CDR3 is 17 residues. Germline CDR1 MGHRA, CDR2 YSYEKL. The CDR3 loop reads CASSQEVAGVAKNIQYF. The CDR3 DNA reads TGCGCCAGCAGCCAAGAGGTAGCGGGAGTGGCCAAAAACATTCAGTACTTC.

Regarding this clonotype: A much larger clone is a single base away; this may be a read error. J is TRBJ1-1 and V is TRBV12-3 or TRBV12-4; unclear D gene. The CDR3 runs to 15 residues. The chain's CDR3 is CGSSSGLLGSTEAFF. The CDR3 coding sequence is TGTGGCAGCAGTTCCGGGTTGCTGGGTAGCACTGAAGCTTTCTTT.

On this clonotype: This sequence may be a read error, since a much larger clone differs from it by one base. The rearrangement joins TRBV6-1 to TRBJ2-5; D possibly corresponds to TRBD1 (5 bases). Germline CDR1 reads MNHNS; CDR2 reads SASEGT. V was pared by 4 bases and J by 5 bases, with 14 bases between. The CDR3 runs 14 residues. The CDR3 DNA reads TGTGCCAGCAGTGCAGACAGTGGCAAGGAGACCCAGTACTTC. Encoded protein: CASSADSGKETQYF.

This clonotype was observed many times. At one end, the junction sequence differs from germline, possibly due to a read error. The J gene is TRBJ2-7, the V gene TRBV12-3 or TRBV12-4; tentatively, D is TRBD1 (6 bases). This CDR3 contains 13 residues. CDR3 DNA sequence: TGCGCCAGCAGCCAGACGGACAGTTACGAGCAGTACTTC. Its translation is CASSQTDSYEQYF.

This clonotype was detected ten times or more. The chain carries TRBV4-3 and TRBJ2-4; D not resolved. Per the germline V gene, CDR1 is LGHNA and CDR2 is YSLEER. The CDR3 length is 14 residues. Trimming stripped 9 bases from V and 6 bases from J, with 18 bases between. In DNA form, the CDR3 reads TGCGCCAGGAAAGCCGGCAGCCAGAGAAACATTCAGTACTTC. Its protein product is CARKAGSQRNIQYF.

This chain uses TRBV6-2 or TRBV6-3 with TRBJ2-7; TRBD2 matches at 8 bases. There are 14 residues in the CDR3. Germline lookup yields CDR1 MNHEY and CDR2 SVGEGT. V trimming: 5 bases; J trimming: 4 bases; junction bases outside the gene matches: 7. CDR3 protein: CASSGAGERYEQYF. The DNA of the CDR3 is TGTGCCAGCAGTGGAGCGGGAGAACGTTACGAGCAGTACTTC.

In the case of this clonotype: It may be a read error: a sequence one base away is much more abundant. This sequence joins TRBV12-3 or TRBV12-4 and TRBJ2-7; D gene unclear. This CDR3 has 14 amino acids. In nucleotides, the CDR3 is TGTGCCAGCAGTTTATCCGGCCTCCGGTACGTGCAGTACTTC. It specifies CASSLSGLRYVQYF.

Remarks on this clonotype: Relative to the germline gene, one junction end is altered; a read error may explain this. The chain couples TRBV14 to TRBJ2-3; tentatively, D is TRBD2 (6 bases). CDR1 is SGHDN, CDR2 FVKESK, per germline. This CDR3 is built from 15 residues. CDR3 sequence: CVSSRGGLRGDTQYF. The DNA of the CDR3 is TGTGTCAGCAGCCGAGGTGGACTACGAGGGGATACGCAGTATTTT.

Comments on this clonotype: This sequence may be a read error, since a much larger clone differs from it by one base. The V and J genes are TRBV6-6 and TRBJ1-3; the D gene is possibly TRBD1 (6 bases). There are 15 residues in the CDR3. Germline V gives CDR1 MNHNY, CDR2 SVGAGI (reference sequence). The CDR3 protein is CTSSPTGPSGNTIYF. CDR3 DNA: TGTACCAGCAGTCCGACAGGTCCCTCTGGAAACACCATATATTTT.

The chain is built from TRBV28 and TRBJ1-6; D unresolved. In germline, CDR1 is MDHEN, CDR2 SYDVKM. V shed 6 bases and J shed 10 bases, with 16 bases lying between them. The CDR3 totals 14 residues. CDR3 loop: CASSLDGVGSPLHF. DNA of the CDR3: TGTGCCAGCAGCCTGGACGGGGTAGGCTCACCCCTCCACTTT.

This clonotype has a single count. The junction differs from germline at one of its ends, possibly a read error. V and J are TRBV20-1 and TRBJ2-7; a possible D gene is TRBD1 (5 bases). This CDR3 contains 13 residues. Germline V gene sequence: CDR1 DFQATT, CDR2 SNEGSKA (reference sequence). This chain's CDR3 is CSVAARVSHEQYF. As DNA, the CDR3 is TGCAGTGTCGCTGCCAGGGTGTCCCACGAGCAGTATTTC.

A note on this clonotype: A much larger clone is a single base away; this may be a read error. The rearrangement joins TRBV6-5 to TRBJ2-5, with D perhaps assigned TRBD1 or TRBD2 (6 bases each). From germline, CDR1 is MNHEY and CDR2 SVGAGI. The CDR3 is made up of 13 amino acids. The CDR3 DNA follows: TGTGCCAGCAGTTCGAGGGGGGAAGAGACCCAGTGCTTC. It specifies CASSSRGEETQCF.

Worth noting for this clonotype: This may arise from a read error, as a much more abundant clone is one base away. The V call is TRBV29-1, the J call TRBJ1-5; 11 bases align to TRBD1. CDR1 SQVTM and CDR2 ANQGSEA come from the germline V gene. CDR3 length: 13 amino acids. The ends lost 7 bases at V and 7 bases at J; junction bases unmatched: 6. The CDR3 DNA sequence: TGCAGCGCTGGACAGGGGGCCAAGCAGCCCCAGCATTTT. Translation: CSAGQGAKQPQHF.

V is TRBV30 and J is TRBJ2-1; 7 positions match TRBD2. V was clipped by 0 bases and J by 15 bases; unmatched bases: 5. CDR1 and CDR2 (germline): GTSNPN, SVGIG (reference sequence). CDR3 size: 11 residues. Here the CDR3 DNA reads TGTGCCTGGAGTGTACATGGGGGGGGGTTCTTC. Translated, it gives CAWSVHGGGFF.

This clonotype was seen a handful of times. The chain joins TRBV7-9 to TRBJ2-7; perhaps TRBD1 as D (5 bases). Trimming removed 2 bases from V and 6 bases from J, with 11 bases in between. The CDR3 extends over 13 amino acids. Germline assignment: CDR1 SEHNR and CDR2 FQNEAQ (reference sequence). The CDR3 loop is CASSLNPTGEQYF. DNA for the CDR3: TGTGCCAGCAGCTTAAACCCCACAGGCGAGCAGTACTTC.

As to this clonotype: This could be a read error, since a much larger clone is one nucleotide away. The chain joins TRBV6-1 to TRBJ1-6, with 7 bases lining up with TRBD1. V was pared by 2 bases and J by 17 bases, with 6 bases of the junction left unmatched. There are 12 residues in the CDR3. Per the germline V gene, CDR1 is MNHNS and CDR2 is SASEGT. This chain's CDR3 is CASSERGGGIHF. CDR3 nucleotides: TGTGCCAGCAGTGAACGGGGAGGGGGCATCCACTTT.